The entry below describes one T cell receptor (beta chain). What it binds is unknown. This CDR3 region has 14 residues. Per the germline V gene, CDR1 is MNHNY and CDR2 is SVGAGI (reference sequence). Trimming cost V 5 bases and J 6 bases; bases outside gene matches: 7. This sample is drawn from a study of PD-1 blockade in classical Hodgkin lymphoma. The table came from immunoSEQ multiplex PCR; TCRdb's copy has only in-frame clones and leaves some out. The sample lists some 60,000 clones; 80% to 90% were seen once. There was relapse after autologous stem cell transplantation in every patient, and there was variation in brentuximab vedotin exposure. Study outcomes and limitations: With CD4+ cells, TCR diversity rose significantly by C4D1, but not with CD8+ cells. Nivolumab initiation under 1 year post-ASCT meant exclusion. It was reported that newly diagnosed patients had less baseline TCR diversity than healthy donors.

The input for sequencing was peripheral blood mononuclear cells (PBMCs), taken at baseline. The TCR originated in a human donor with classical Hodgkin lymphoma. This rearrangement joins TRBV6-6 to TRBJ1-5; 7 bases align to TRBD1. CDR3 residues: CASSPDREGQPQHF. The CDR3 nucleotides are TGTGCCAGCAGTCCAGACAGGGAGGGTCAGCCCCAGCATTTT.